This T cell receptor (beta chain) was captured by sequencing in a study of glioma-infiltrating T cells after dendritic cell vaccination. Looking at the study overall: Patients received autologous tumor lysate-pulsed dendritic cell vaccination between about 2002 and 2012.

Time point denoted: after dendritic cell vaccination, including at tumor progression/relapse. This CDR3 comprises 13 residues. Germline V gene sequence: CDR1 SGHNT, CDR2 YENEEA. V shed 5 bases and J shed 5 bases, with 10 bases lying between them. This clone was recorded a few times. Clones were read by immunoSEQ multiplex PCR, and TCRdb kept only the in-frame ones, dropping some. The profile covers 80,000 to 100,000 clones, with 80% appearing a single time and about 5.5% taken by the ten largest. The rearrangement links TRBV11-3 to TRBJ2-1; D may be TRBD1 (6 bases). The clonotype was recovered from a human donor with glioblastoma. Material: blood, obtained after dendritic cell vaccination. The chain's CDR3 is CASSRQEDNEQFF. In nucleotides, the CDR3 is TGTGCCAGCAGCCGACAGGAGGACAATGAGCAGTTCTTC.